One TCR beta chain is described in this entry. Its antigen is undetermined. Trimming stripped 2 bases from V and 4 bases from J, with 17 bases between. There are 15 residues in the CDR3. CDR1 is SQVTM, CDR2 ANQGSEA, per germline. A second roughly 6 to 12 cycle PCR used barcoded and J-beta primers. Every cDNA was tagged by a template-switch adaptor with 12 random nucleotides. Using its own MiXCR run on the 5' RACE reads, TCRdb lists one record per CDR3 protein. The table records about 1.4 million distinct CDR3 sequences, around 59% of them present only once. Peripheral blood from each donor was collected in a volume of 8.5 to 10 milliliters. Isolating PBMCs gave at least 6 million of these cells per sample. The sample is drawn from a study of blood T cells in healthy people across ages. The study's findings and limits: Samples with more naive T cells showed higher observed beta diversity.

This rearrangement joins TRBV29-1 to TRBJ1-1; D possibly corresponds to TRBD1 (6 bases). What was sequenced was blood. This clonotype originated in a man younger than 35 in good health. The CDR3 nucleotides are TGCAGCGTTGAACCTCGACAGGAATGGGTCACTGAAGCTTTCTTT. Translation gives CSVEPRQEWVTEAFF.